This TCR beta chain comes out of a study of neoadjuvant anti-PD-1 for oral cavity cancer. Across the whole study: Patients mostly received three to four biweekly nivolumab doses at 3 mg/kg before surgery. Regarding the study as a whole: Post-nivolumab, blood T cell clonality was significantly elevated in non-responders.

Assay used: immunoSEQ multiplex PCR; TCRdb lists only in-frame clones, some missing. The data show approximately 20,000 clones, around 72% seen once. This clone was found a few times. Its specificity is not known. V shed 5 bases and J shed 3 bases, with 4 bases lying between them. Germline-derived CDR1 and CDR2 are SGHNT and YENEEA. The length of the CDR3 is 12 residues. The chain uses TRBV11-3 and TRBJ2-2; unclear D gene. Source: PBMCs, taken before nivolumab (anti-PD-1) treatment. The receptor's source is a person aged 40 to 85 with oral cavity squamous cell carcinoma. The CDR3 loop is CASSLHTGELFF. CDR3 nucleotide sequence: TGTGCCAGCAGCCTACACACCGGGGAGCTGTTTTTT.